The 5 T cell receptor beta chains given below trace back to one sample, sequenced in a study of PD-L1 blockade in urothelial cancer. Sequencing used immunoSEQ multiplex PCR; TCRdb keeps in-frame clones, though not all of them. In the table there are about 130,000 clones, about 84% of which are singletons. Time point of the sample: peripheral blood 6 weeks after treatment start. The input for sequencing was PBMCs, taken around atezolizumab (anti-PD-L1) treatment. The receptors come from a man over 45 with urothelial cancer.

V and J are TRBV27 and TRBJ1-4; D is possibly TRBD1 (5 bases). Germline V gene sequence: CDR1 MNHEY, CDR2 SMNVEV (reference sequence). V was cut by 2 bases and J by 4 bases, with 17 bases left in between. The CDR3 totals 17 residues. The CDR3 DNA is TGTGCCAGCAGTTTACTCGGACATTCGCGGGATAATGAAAAACTGTTTTTT. It codes for CASSLLGHSRDNEKLFF.

The chain has TRBV11-3 and TRBJ2-1, with 10 bases aligning to TRBD2. CDR3 length: 14 residues. Germline V gene sequence: CDR1 SGHNT, CDR2 YENEEA. V gave up 8 bases and J gave up 9 bases; unmatched junction bases: 10. CDR3 DNA sequence: TGTGCCAGCGCCCGGACTAGCGGCAGAGCTGAGCAGTTCTTC. Translated: CASARTSGRAEQFF. Supplemented by reference TRBV11-3 and TRBJ2-1, the full variable domain reads EAGVVQSPRYKIIEKKQPVAFWCNPISGHNTLYWYLQNLGQGPELLIRYENEEAVDDSQLPKDRFSAERLKGVDSTLKIQPAELGDSAVYLCASARTSGRAEQFFGPGTRLTVL.

The chain recombines TRBV9 with TRBJ1-6; 7 bases are shared with TRBD1. The V segment lost 3 bases and the J segment 2 bases; nucleotides outside the gene matches: 2. The CDR3 has 15 amino acids. CDR1 SGDLS and CDR2 YYNGEE come from the germline V gene. The CDR3 reads CASSAGTAYNSPLHF. CDR3 nucleotide sequence: TGTGCCAGCAGCGCCGGGACAGCCTATAATTCACCCCTCCACTTT.

The chain uses TRBV5-4 and TRBJ1-2, with D perhaps TRBD1 (6 bases). CDR1 and CDR2 from the germline V gene are SGHNT and YYREEE (reference sequence). The V end was cut by 4 bases, the J end by 5 bases, with 27 bases between. The CDR3 spans 18 residues. The CDR3 nucleotides are TGTGCCAGCAGCCCTAAGGGGGGAGGGGGTCGGATGATTTATGGCTACACCTTC. Translation: CASSPKGGGGRMIYGYTF.

This clone was detected a few times. The chain has TRBV28 and TRBJ2-7, with D unclear. The germline V gene has CDR1 MDHEN and CDR2 SYDVKM. This CDR3 comprises 11 residues. Trimming took 6 bases from V and 7 from J, leaving 10 bases between them. For the CDR3, the DNA is TGTGCCAGCAGCTCCTCCCGGGAGCAGTACTTC. Translation gives CASSSSREQYF.